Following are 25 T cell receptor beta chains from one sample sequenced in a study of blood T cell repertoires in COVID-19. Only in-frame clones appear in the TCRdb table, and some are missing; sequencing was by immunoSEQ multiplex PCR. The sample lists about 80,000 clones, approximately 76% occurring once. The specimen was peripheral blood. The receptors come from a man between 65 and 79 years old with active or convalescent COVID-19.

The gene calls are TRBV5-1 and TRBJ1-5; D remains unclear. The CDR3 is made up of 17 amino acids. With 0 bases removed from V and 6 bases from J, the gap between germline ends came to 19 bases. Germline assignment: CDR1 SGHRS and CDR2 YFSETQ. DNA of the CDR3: TGCGCCAGCAGCTTGGCAGAGGGCGGATTCGTCGGTCAGCCCCAGCATTTT. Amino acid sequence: CASSLAEGGFVGQPQHF.

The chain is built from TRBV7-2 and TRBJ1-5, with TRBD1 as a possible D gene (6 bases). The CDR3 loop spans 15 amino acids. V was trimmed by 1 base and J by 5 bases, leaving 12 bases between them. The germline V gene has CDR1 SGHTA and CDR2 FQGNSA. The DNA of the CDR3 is TGTGCCAGCAGCTTAGGGGGGCAGGTTCATCAGCCCCAGCATTTT. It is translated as CASSLGGQVHQPQHF.

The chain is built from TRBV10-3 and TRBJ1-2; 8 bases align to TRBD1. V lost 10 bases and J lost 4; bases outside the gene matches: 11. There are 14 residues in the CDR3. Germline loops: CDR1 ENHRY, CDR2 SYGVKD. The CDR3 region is CATHYPTGGYGYTF. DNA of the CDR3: TGTGCCACTCACTACCCCACAGGGGGCTATGGCTACACCTTC.

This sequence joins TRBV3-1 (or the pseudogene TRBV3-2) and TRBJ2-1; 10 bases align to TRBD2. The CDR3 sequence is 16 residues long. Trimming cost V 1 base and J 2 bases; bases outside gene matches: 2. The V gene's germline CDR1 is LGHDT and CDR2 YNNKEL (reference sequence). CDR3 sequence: CASSQVLAGAYNEQFF. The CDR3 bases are TGTGCCAGCAGCCAAGTTCTAGCGGGGGCCTACAATGAGCAGTTCTTC.

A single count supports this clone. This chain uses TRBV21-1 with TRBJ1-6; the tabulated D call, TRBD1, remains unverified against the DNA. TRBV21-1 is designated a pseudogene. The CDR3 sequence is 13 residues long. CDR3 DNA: TGTGCCAGCAGGGGACAGGGCTGTTCACCCCTCCACTTT. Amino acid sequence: CASRGQGCSPLHF.

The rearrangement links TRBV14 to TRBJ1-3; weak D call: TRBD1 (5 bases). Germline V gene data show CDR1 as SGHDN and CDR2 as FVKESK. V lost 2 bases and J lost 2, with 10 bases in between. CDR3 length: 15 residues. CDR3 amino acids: CASSQQGLAGNTIYF. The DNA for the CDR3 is TGTGCCAGCAGCCAACAGGGTCTGGCTGGAAACACCATATATTTT.

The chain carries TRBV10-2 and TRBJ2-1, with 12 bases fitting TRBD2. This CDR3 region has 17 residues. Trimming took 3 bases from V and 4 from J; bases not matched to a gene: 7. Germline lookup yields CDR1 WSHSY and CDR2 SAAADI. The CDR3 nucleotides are TGCGCCAGCAGTGACCAACTAGCGGGGGGCCTATACAATGAGCAGTTCTTC. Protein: CASSDQLAGGLYNEQFF.

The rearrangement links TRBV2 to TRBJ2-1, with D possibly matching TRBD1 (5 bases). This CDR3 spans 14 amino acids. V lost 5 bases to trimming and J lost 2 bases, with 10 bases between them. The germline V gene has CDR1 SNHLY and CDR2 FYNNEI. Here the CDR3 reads CASSQQAAYNEQFF. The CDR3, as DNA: TGTGCCAGCAGTCAACAGGCGGCCTACAATGAGCAGTTCTTC.

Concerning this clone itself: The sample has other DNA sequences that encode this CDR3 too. CDR3 coding DNA: TGTGCCAGCAGCCTCAGCGGGGGGGCCCGGGATACGCAGTATTTT. Residues: CASSLSGGARDTQYF. V gene TRBV5-4 combines with J gene TRBJ2-3, with 10 bases identical to TRBD2. The CDR3 is made up of 15 amino acids. In germline, CDR1 is SGHNT, CDR2 YYREEE (reference sequence). V lost 4 bases, J lost 6 bases, and 8 bases stayed unmatched.

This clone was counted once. CDR3 sequence reads: CATTSDSGNTIYF. Written as DNA, the CDR3 is TGTGCCACCACTAGTGACTCTGGAAACACCATATATTTT. This chain joins TRBV10-3 and TRBJ1-3, with no clear D. CDR3 length: 13 residues. Germline-derived CDR1 and CDR2 are ENHRY and SYGVKD. The V and J ends lost 10 bases and 0 bases respectively, with 10 bases between them.

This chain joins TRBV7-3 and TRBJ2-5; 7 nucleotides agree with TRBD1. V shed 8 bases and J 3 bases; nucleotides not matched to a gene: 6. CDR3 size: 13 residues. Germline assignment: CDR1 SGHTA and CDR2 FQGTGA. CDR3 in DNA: TGTGCCAGCTCCACAGGGGCCGAAGAGACCCAGTACTTC. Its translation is CASSTGAEETQYF.

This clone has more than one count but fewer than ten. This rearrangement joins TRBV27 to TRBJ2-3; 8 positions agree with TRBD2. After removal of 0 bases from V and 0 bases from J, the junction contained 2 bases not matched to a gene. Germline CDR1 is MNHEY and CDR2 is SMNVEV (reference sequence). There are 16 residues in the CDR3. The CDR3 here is CASSLSPSGSTDTQYF. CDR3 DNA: TGTGCCAGCAGTTTATCCCCTAGCGGGAGCACAGATACGCAGTATTTT.

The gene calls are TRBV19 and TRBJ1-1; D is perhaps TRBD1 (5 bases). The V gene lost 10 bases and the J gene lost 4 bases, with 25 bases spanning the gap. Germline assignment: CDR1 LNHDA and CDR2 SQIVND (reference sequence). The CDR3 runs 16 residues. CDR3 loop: CATKVVENRTATEAFF. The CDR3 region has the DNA TGTGCCACCAAGGTCGTAGAGAACAGGACGGCCACTGAAGCTTTCTTT.

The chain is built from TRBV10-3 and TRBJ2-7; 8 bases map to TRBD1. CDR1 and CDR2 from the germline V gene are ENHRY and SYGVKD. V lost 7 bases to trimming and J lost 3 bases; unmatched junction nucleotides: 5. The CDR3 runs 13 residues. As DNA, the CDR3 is TGTGCCATCACCCCCAGGGGGCTCTACGAGCAGTACTTC. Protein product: CAITPRGLYEQYF.

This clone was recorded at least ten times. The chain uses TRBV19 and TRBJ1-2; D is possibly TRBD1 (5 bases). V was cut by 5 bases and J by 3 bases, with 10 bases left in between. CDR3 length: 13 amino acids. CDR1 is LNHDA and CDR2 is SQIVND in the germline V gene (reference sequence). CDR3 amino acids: CASSHDSYYGYTF. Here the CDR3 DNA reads TGTGCCAGTAGTCATGACAGCTACTATGGCTACACCTTC.

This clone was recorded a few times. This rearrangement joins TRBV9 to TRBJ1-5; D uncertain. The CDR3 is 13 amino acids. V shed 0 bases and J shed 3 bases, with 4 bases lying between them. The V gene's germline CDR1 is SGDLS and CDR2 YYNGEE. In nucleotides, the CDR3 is TGTGCCAGCAGCGTAGCCCTCAATCAGCCCCAGCATTTT. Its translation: CASSVALNQPQHF.

CDR3 coding DNA: TGTGCCAGCAGTTCAGGGACAGGGAAAGACTACGAGCAGTACTTC. Translated, it gives CASSSGTGKDYEQYF. The V gene is TRBV28, the J gene TRBJ2-7, with TRBD1 matching 9 bases. With V trimmed by 4 bases and J by 3 bases, 7 bases remained unmatched. The CDR3 covers 15 residues. CDR1 and CDR2 (germline): MDHEN, SYDVKM.

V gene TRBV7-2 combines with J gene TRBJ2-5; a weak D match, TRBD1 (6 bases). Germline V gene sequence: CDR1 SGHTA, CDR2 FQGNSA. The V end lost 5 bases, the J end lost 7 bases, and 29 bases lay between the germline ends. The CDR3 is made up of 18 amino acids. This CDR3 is CASSGTRRDTGPVGTQYF. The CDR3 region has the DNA TGTGCCAGCAGCGGCACACGCAGGGACACAGGGCCAGTGGGGACCCAGTACTTC.

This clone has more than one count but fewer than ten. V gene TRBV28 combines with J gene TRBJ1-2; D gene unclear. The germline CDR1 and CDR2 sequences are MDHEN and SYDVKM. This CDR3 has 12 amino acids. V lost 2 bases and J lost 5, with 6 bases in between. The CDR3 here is CASSLAVYGYTF. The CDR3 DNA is TGTGCCAGCAGTTTAGCGGTTTATGGCTACACCTTC.

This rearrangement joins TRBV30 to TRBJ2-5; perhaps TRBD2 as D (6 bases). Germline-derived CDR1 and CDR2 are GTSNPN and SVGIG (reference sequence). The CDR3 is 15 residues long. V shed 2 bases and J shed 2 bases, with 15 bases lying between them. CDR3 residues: CAWSPRVGTQETQYF. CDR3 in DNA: TGTGCCTGGAGTCCCAGGGTGGGGACTCAAGAGACCCAGTACTTC.

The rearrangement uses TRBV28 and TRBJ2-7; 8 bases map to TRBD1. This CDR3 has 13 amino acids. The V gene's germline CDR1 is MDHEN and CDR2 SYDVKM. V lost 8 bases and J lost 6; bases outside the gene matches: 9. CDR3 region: CASQTGQGGEQYF. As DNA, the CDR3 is TGTGCCAGCCAGACCGGACAGGGTGGCGAGCAGTACTTC.

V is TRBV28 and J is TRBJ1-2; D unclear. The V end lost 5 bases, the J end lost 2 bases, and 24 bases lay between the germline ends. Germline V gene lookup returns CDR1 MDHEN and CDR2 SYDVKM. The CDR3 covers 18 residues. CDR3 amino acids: CASSAPGIKDILNYGYTF. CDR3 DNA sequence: TGTGCCAGCAGTGCCCCAGGAATTAAAGATATTCTGAACTATGGCTACACCTTC.

CDR3 in amino acids: CASSFQGATEAFF. The CDR3 DNA reads TGTGCCAGCAGCTTTCAGGGTGCAACTGAAGCTTTCTTT. V is TRBV7-2 and J is TRBJ1-1, with D possibly matching TRBD1 (5 bases). V was pared by 3 bases and J by 5 bases, with 10 bases between. Germline V gives CDR1 SGHTA, CDR2 FQGNSA. The CDR3 sequence is 13 residues long.

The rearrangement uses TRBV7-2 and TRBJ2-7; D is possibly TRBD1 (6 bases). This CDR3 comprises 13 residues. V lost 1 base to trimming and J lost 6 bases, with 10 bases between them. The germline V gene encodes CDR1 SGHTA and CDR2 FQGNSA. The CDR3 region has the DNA TGTGCCAGCAGCTTAGAGGCAGGGGTCGAGCAGTACTTC. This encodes CASSLEAGVEQYF.

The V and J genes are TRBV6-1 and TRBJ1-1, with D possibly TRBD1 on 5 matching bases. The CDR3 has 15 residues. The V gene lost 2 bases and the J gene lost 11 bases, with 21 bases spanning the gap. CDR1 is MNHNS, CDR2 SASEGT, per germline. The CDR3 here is CASSEPGGLLPAAFF. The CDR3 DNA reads TGTGCCAGCAGTGAACCTGGGGGACTTCTCCCGGCCGCTTTCTTT.